Following are 20 T cell receptor beta chains from one sample sequenced in a study of beta chain features in type 1 diabetes. Expressed TCRB transcripts got sequenced, as all isolated RNA was reverse transcribed. Profiled with immunoSEQ multiplex PCR; TCRdb holds only in-frame clones, not every one. The data contain approximately 100,000 clones, around 40% of them seen just once; the ten biggest clones take up roughly 0.059%. What was sequenced was stem cell memory CD4+ T cells from blood. These receptors were taken from a woman aged 18-29 years in good health.

This clone has just a few counts. The V and J genes are TRBV30 and TRBJ2-3, with a possible D match to TRBD1 (5 bases). The CDR3 totals 14 residues. V shed 5 bases and J shed 6 bases, with 18 bases lying between them. The germline V gene has CDR1 GTSNPN and CDR2 SVGIG (reference sequence). CDR3 DNA: TGTGCCTGGGCCGATGGGGCCGGGTCTGATACGCAGTATTTT. It translates to CAWADGAGSDTQYF.

The V call is TRBV10-3, the J call TRBJ2-7; a weak D match, TRBD2 (5 bases). Germline V gene sequence: CDR1 ENHRY, CDR2 SYGVKD. The CDR3 loop spans 14 amino acids. The V gene lost 3 bases and the J gene lost 4 bases, with 13 bases spanning the gap. The CDR3 loop is CAISESGNIYEQYF. CDR3 sequence (DNA): TGTGCCATCAGTGAATCGGGGAACATTTACGAGCAGTACTTC.

The chain is built from TRBV7-2 and TRBJ2-1, with 8 bases aligning to TRBD2. The CDR3 extends over 14 amino acids. Germline CDR1 SGHTA, CDR2 FQGNSA. J lost 4 bases, V lost 10 bases, and 9 bases had no gene match. CDR3 residues: CAIVLADGYNEQFF. CDR3 nucleotide sequence: TGTGCCATCGTACTAGCGGACGGTTACAATGAGCAGTTCTTC.

The V and J genes are TRBV27 and TRBJ2-7; the match to TRBD2 covers 8 bases. Germline CDR1 and CDR2: MNHEY and SMNVEV (reference sequence). The junction had 6 bases not matched to a gene; V was cut back by 4 bases and J by 1 base. This CDR3 region has 15 residues. The CDR3 reads CASSSLLAGSYEQYF. In nucleotides, the CDR3 is TGTGCCAGCAGTTCCCTCTTAGCGGGATCCTACGAGCAGTACTTC.

This sequence joins TRBV5-1 and TRBJ2-7; the D is unclear. CDR1 is SGHRS and CDR2 is YFSETQ in the germline V gene. Between the trimmed V and J ends, which lost 6 bases and 7 bases, there was a span of 17 bases. This CDR3 spans 13 amino acids. The CDR3 loop is CASMVELTMEQYF. CDR3 nucleotides: TGCGCCAGCATGGTAGAGTTAACTATGGAGCAGTACTTC.

V gene TRBV15 combines with J gene TRBJ2-1; 13 nucleotides align to TRBD2. The CDR3 length is 17 residues. Germline V gene data show CDR1 as LNHNV and CDR2 as YYDKDF (reference sequence). V was clipped by 5 bases and J by 6 bases; unmatched bases: 10. The CDR3 sequence: CATSRQLRTSGSNEQFF. In DNA, the CDR3 is TGTGCCACCAGCCGTCAACTGAGGACTAGCGGGAGCAATGAGCAGTTCTTC.

V usage is TRBV7-7 and J usage is TRBJ2-2; 10 bases map to TRBD2. The CDR3 consists of 12 residues. Germline loops: CDR1 SSHAT, CDR2 FNYEAQ (reference sequence). The CDR3 loop is CASSGRNGELFF. DNA for the CDR3: TGTGCTAGTAGCGGGAGGAACGGGGAGCTGTTTTTT.

The V gene is TRBV19, the J gene TRBJ2-7; the match to TRBD1 covers 10 bases. The length of the CDR3 is 14 residues. After removal of 10 bases from V and 4 bases from J, the junction contained 10 bases not matched to a gene. Germline V gene sequence: CDR1 LNHDA, CDR2 SQIVND (reference sequence). The CDR3 region is CATRDRGLFYEQYF. DNA for the CDR3: TGTGCCACCCGGGACAGGGGATTATTTTACGAGCAGTACTTC.

This clone turned up a few times. V usage is TRBV5-6 and J usage is TRBJ2-7; TRBD1 agrees at 9 bases. The CDR3 has 14 residues. The V gene end was trimmed by 3 bases and the J gene end by 3 bases; junction bases not matched to a gene: 4. The V gene's germline CDR1 is SGHDT and CDR2 YYEEEE. In nucleotides, the CDR3 is TGTGCCAGCAGCTGGACAGGGGTTAGCTACGAGCAGTACTTC. Translating gives CASSWTGVSYEQYF.

The rearrangement uses TRBV7-9 and TRBJ1-5; no clear D gene. CDR1 is SEHNR, CDR2 FQNEAQ, per germline (reference sequence). The CDR3 runs to 14 residues. Trimming shortened V by 1 base and J by 3 bases, and 7 bases separated the two germline ends. The CDR3 is CASSLGSYNQPQHF. DNA for the CDR3: TGTGCCAGCAGCTTAGGTTCCTACAATCAGCCCCAGCATTTT.

A single count supports this clone. The gene calls are TRBV2 and TRBJ2-4, with 9 bases lining up with TRBD1. Germline lookup yields CDR1 SNHLY and CDR2 FYNNEI. Trimming at V came to 4 bases and at J to 2 bases, leaving 3 bases not matched to a gene. The CDR3 spans 15 residues. CDR3 DNA: TGTGCCAGCAGTGGACAGGGGGTAACCAAAAACATTCAGTACTTC. This encodes CASSGQGVTKNIQYF.

The chain joins TRBV11-2 to TRBJ1-2; 8 bases map to TRBD1. V lost 5 bases and J lost 4; bases outside the gene matches: 9. The CDR3 has 15 amino acids. Per the germline V gene, CDR1 is SGHAT and CDR2 is FQNNGV. CDR3 sequence (DNA): TGTGCCAGCAGCAAAGACAGGGGTAGACGCTATGGCTACACCTTC. The encoded protein is CASSKDRGRRYGYTF. Based on the CDR3 plus reference TRBV11-2 and TRBJ1-2, the full variable domain is EAGVAQSPRYKIIEKRQSVAFWCNPISGHATLYWYQQILGQGPKLLIQFQNNGVVDDSQLPKDRFSAERLKGVDSTLKIQPAKLEDSAVYLCASSKDRGRRYGYTFGSGTRLTVV.

This sequence joins TRBV19 and TRBJ1-2; D remains ambiguous. Germline-derived CDR1 and CDR2 are LNHDA and SQIVND (reference sequence). The V gene lost 6 bases and the J gene lost 7 bases, with 12 bases spanning the gap. The CDR3 totals 12 residues. The CDR3 sequence: CASSSIAGGYTF. CDR3 DNA sequence: TGTGCCAGTAGCTCTATAGCGGGTGGCTACACCTTC.

The chain employs TRBV29-1 and TRBJ2-3; 10 positions agree with TRBD2. V was pared by 6 bases and J by 3 bases, with 6 bases of the junction left unmatched. Germline assignment: CDR1 SQVTM and CDR2 ANQGSEA. The length of the CDR3 is 14 residues. The CDR3 sequence is CSVQILAGTDTQYF. Written as DNA, the CDR3 is TGCAGCGTCCAGATACTAGCGGGGACAGATACGCAGTATTTT.

This clone was found a few times. This chain connects TRBV7-9 to TRBJ1-2; D not resolved. This CDR3 contains 13 residues. V was pared by 3 bases and J by 4 bases, with 9 bases between. Germline loops: CDR1 SEHNR, CDR2 FQNEAQ (reference sequence). In DNA, the CDR3 is TGTGCCAGCAGCTTTACAGTATTCTATGGCTACACCTTC. Translating it yields CASSFTVFYGYTF.

J is TRBJ2-1 and V is TRBV6-5; possibly TRBD2 for D (6 bases). CDR1 is MNHEY, CDR2 SVGAGI, per germline. The CDR3 has 15 residues. V gave up 6 bases and J gave up 1 base, with 13 bases separating them. The CDR3 protein is CASRPVAGSYNEQFF. In DNA, the CDR3 is TGTGCCAGCAGACCGGTCGCGGGGTCCTACAATGAGCAGTTCTTC.

V usage is TRBV10-3 and J usage is TRBJ2-1; TRBD2 matches 12 bases. CDR3 length equals 16 residues. With V trimmed by 4 bases and J by 5 bases, 6 bases remained unmatched. Germline values: CDR1 ENHRY, CDR2 SYGVKD. This chain's CDR3 is CAISVGLAGFNNEQFF. CDR3 in DNA: TGTGCCATCAGTGTTGGACTAGCGGGATTTAACAATGAGCAGTTCTTC.

The genes are TRBV15 and TRBJ2-1, with a weak D call TRBD1 (6 bases). Germline lookup yields CDR1 LNHNV and CDR2 YYDKDF (reference sequence). Trimming stripped 4 bases from V and 0 bases from J, with 10 bases between. This CDR3 region has 15 residues. This chain's CDR3 is CATSTRQASYNEQFF. In DNA, the CDR3 is TGTGCCACCAGCACCCGACAGGCCTCCTACAATGAGCAGTTCTTC. Variable domain in full (rest from reference TRBV15 and TRBJ2-1): DAMVIQNPRYQVTQFGKPVTLSCSQTLNHNVMYWYQQKSSQAPKLLFHYYDKDFNNEADTPDNFQSRRPNTSFCFLDIRSPGLGDTAMYLCATSTRQASYNEQFFGPGTRLTVL.

This clone was seen once. The chain combines TRBV19 with TRBJ2-1; maybe TRBD2 (6 bases). The CDR3 has 13 residues. Germline assignment: CDR1 LNHDA and CDR2 SQIVND (reference sequence). The V end was cut by 3 bases, the J end by 8 bases, with 11 bases between. The CDR3 DNA reads as TGTGCCAGTAGTATCCCCCGACTAGATGAGCAGTTCTTC. Translating gives CASSIPRLDEQFF.

The V and J genes are TRBV27 and TRBJ2-4; 11 bases are a match to TRBD1. From germline, CDR1 is MNHEY and CDR2 SMNVEV (reference sequence). The CDR3 consists of 14 residues. The V gene end was trimmed by 3 bases and the J gene end by 12 bases; junction bases not matched to a gene: 7. The CDR3 nucleotides read TGTGCCAGCAGTTTCTGGACAGGGGGCGCGCCTCAGTACTTC. Encoded protein: CASSFWTGGAPQYF.